These 10 T cell receptor beta chains were all obtained from the same sample, sequenced in a study of blood T cell repertoires in COVID-19. Here immunoSEQ multiplex PCR was the method, and the copy in TCRdb shows in-frame clones only, minus some. Among tens of thousands of clones listed, approximately 84% were seen once. Material for sequencing was peripheral blood. These receptors originate from a man between 60 and 75 years old with acute or convalescent COVID-19.

This clone has more than one count but fewer than ten. The chain is built from TRBV2 and TRBJ1-2, with 10 positions matching TRBD1. The CDR3 loop spans 15 amino acids. The V gene end was trimmed by 2 bases and the J gene end by 8 bases; junction bases not matched to a gene: 8. Germline CDR1 and CDR2: SNHLY and FYNNEI. DNA for the CDR3: TGTGCCAGCAGTGAACTGGGACAGGGGATCGGAGGCTACACCTTC. It yields the protein CASSELGQGIGGYTF.

V usage is TRBV18 and J usage is TRBJ1-2, with TRBD1 identical over 8 bases. The CDR3 loop spans 16 amino acids. Germline V gene sequence: CDR1 KGHSH, CDR2 LQKENI. V gave up 3 bases and J gave up 4 bases; unmatched junction bases: 10. CDR3 protein: CASSPSTGAFFYGYTF. The CDR3 nucleotides are TGTGCCAGCTCACCCTCGACAGGGGCCTTCTTCTATGGCTACACCTTC.

The chain uses TRBV27 and TRBJ1-4, with TRBD1 identical over 7 bases. CDR1 MNHEY and CDR2 SMNVEV come from the germline V gene (reference sequence). The CDR3 is 16 amino acids. V was pared by 0 bases and J by 8 bases, with 9 bases of the junction left unmatched. The CDR3 loop reads CASSLSGAGTVEKLFF. CDR3 DNA: TGTGCCAGCAGTTTATCGGGGGCCGGGACAGTCGAAAAACTGTTTTTT. The whole variable domain, remainder taken from reference TRBV27 and TRBJ1-4, is EAQVTQNPRYLITVTGKKLTVTCSQNMNHEYMSWYRQDPGLGLRQIYYSMNVEVTDKGDVPEGYKVSRKEKRNFPLILESPSPNQTSLYFCASSLSGAGTVEKLFFGSGTQLSVL.

The count of this clone is one. The chain joins TRBV5-1 to TRBJ2-3; a possible D gene is TRBD2 (6 bases). There are 15 residues in the CDR3. The V and J ends lost 2 bases and 4 bases respectively, with 14 bases between them. The germline CDR1 and CDR2 sequences are SGHRS and YFSETQ. The CDR3 DNA follows: TGCGCCAGCAGCTTTGGTGGGCGCGGGGCAGATACGCAGTATTTT. It specifies CASSFGGRGADTQYF.

V is TRBV27 and J is TRBJ1-2; TRBD1 matches 9 bases. CDR1 and CDR2 from the germline V gene are MNHEY and SMNVEV (reference sequence). The CDR3 contains 15 residues. V lost 3 bases and J lost 5; bases outside the gene matches: 7. Here the CDR3 DNA reads TGTGCCAGCAGTTTCATACAGGGGGCACAGTATGGCTACACCTTC. Its protein is CASSFIQGAQYGYTF.

This chain joins TRBV7-3 and TRBJ1-1, with D uncertain. The CDR3 sequence is 12 residues long. The V gene's germline CDR1 is SGHTA and CDR2 FQGTGA. The germline V and J ends were trimmed by 5 bases and 5 bases, with 9 bases remaining between them. CDR3 nucleotides: TGTGCCAGCAGCCCAGGCGGGACTGAAGCTTTCTTT. As protein: CASSPGGTEAFF.

The chain couples TRBV6-6 to TRBJ1-5; tentatively, D is TRBD1 (5 bases). The V gene's germline CDR1 is MNHNY and CDR2 SVGAGI (reference sequence). Trimming stripped 6 bases from V and 0 bases from J, with 15 bases between. CDR3 length equals 16 residues. CDR3 sequence (DNA): TGTGCCAGCAGCCGCGACAGCCAAAATAGCAATCAGCCCCAGCATTTT. Translating it yields CASSRDSQNSNQPQHF.

The V and J genes are TRBV4-1 and TRBJ1-4, with unresolved D. Germline CDR1 reads MGHRA; CDR2 reads YSYEKL. The CDR3 extends over 15 amino acids. V was pared by 4 bases and J by 6 bases, with 15 bases between. The CDR3 nucleotides read TGCGCCAGCAGCCCCTACGAGGGCGCCGATGAAAAACTGTTTTTT. Protein sequence: CASSPYEGADEKLFF.

The rearrangement joins TRBV19 to TRBJ1-3; the match to TRBD1 covers 7 bases. Germline CDR1 reads LNHDA; CDR2 reads SQIVND (reference sequence). Unmatched junction bases numbered 7, after V lost 7 bases and J lost 1 base. The CDR3 consists of 15 residues. CDR3 loop: CASTRTGESGNTIYF. The DNA of the CDR3 is TGTGCCAGTACTAGGACAGGCGAATCTGGAAACACCATATATTTT.

This clone was seen a few times. The gene calls are TRBV4-1 and TRBJ1-1, with 7 bases fitting TRBD1. CDR3 length equals 15 residues. Germline CDR1 and CDR2: MGHRA and YSYEKL. V dropped 0 bases and J dropped 6; count of bases not matched to a gene: 7. The DNA for the CDR3 is TGCGCCAGCAGCCAAGAACACAGGGGTGCGGCTGAAGCTTTCTTT. This encodes CASSQEHRGAAEAFF.